Shown below are 8 T cell receptor beta chains from a single sample sequenced in a study of T cell responses to AZD1222 COVID-19 vaccine. Measured with immunoSEQ multiplex PCR; TCRdb has only the in-frame clones, and not every one. The sample holds about 180,000 clones, 80% to 95% seen once. The sample consisted of peripheral blood, taken 28 days after the second AZD1222 dose. The receptors originated from an adult who received the AZD1222 COVID-19 vaccine.

CDR3 nucleotide sequence: TGTGCCAGCAGTTTAGAGGGGGCCGGCACCGGGGAGCTGTTTTTT. Protein product: CASSLEGAGTGELFF. The chain recombines TRBV28 with TRBJ2-2; 7 positions agree with TRBD1. The CDR3 runs 15 residues. J gave up 4 bases and V 2 bases, and 4 bases lay outside the gene matches. Germline loops: CDR1 MDHEN, CDR2 SYDVKM.

V is TRBV11-2 and J is TRBJ1-3; possible D gene TRBD1, 5 bases. CDR1 is SGHAT, CDR2 FQNNGV, per germline. The CDR3 consists of 12 residues. Trimming stripped 6 bases from V and 11 bases from J, with 14 bases between. CDR3 in amino acids: CASRTTGGAIYF. The CDR3 region has the DNA TGTGCCAGCAGAACTACGGGGGGGGCCATATATTTT.

This chain joins TRBV7-9 and TRBJ2-7; maybe TRBD2 (5 bases). The germline V gene encodes CDR1 SEHNR and CDR2 FQNEAQ (reference sequence). The CDR3 contains 14 residues. The ends were cut back, 5 bases at V and 5 bases at J, with 16 bases in the middle. CDR3 amino acids: CASSPGSYGNEQYF. The DNA of the CDR3 is TGTGCCAGCAGCCCTGGCTCCTACGGGAACGAGCAGTACTTC.

The chain couples TRBV7-2 to TRBJ2-2; TRBD2 aligns across 15 bases. The trim removed 4 bases at V and 7 bases at J, leaving 7 bases unmatched. This CDR3 contains 17 residues. In germline, CDR1 is SGHTA, CDR2 FQGNSA. The CDR3 DNA follows: TGTGCCAGCAGCTCTAGGACTAGCGGGAGGGCCATCGGGGAGCTGTTTTTT. This codes for CASSSRTSGRAIGELFF.

The rearrangement links TRBV5-4 to TRBJ1-1; tentative D call: TRBD1 (5 bases). Trimming shortened V by 3 bases and J by 2 bases, and 11 bases separated the two germline ends. The CDR3 spans 14 residues. Germline-derived CDR1 and CDR2 are SGHNT and YYREEE (reference sequence). The CDR3: CASSSYTGNTEAFF. The CDR3 bases are TGTGCCAGCAGCTCATATACAGGTAACACTGAAGCTTTCTTT.

This chain links TRBV29-1 with TRBJ1-4; TRBD1 aligns across 8 bases. This CDR3 has 18 amino acids. Germline V gene sequence: CDR1 SQVTM, CDR2 ANQGSEA. V dropped 2 bases and J dropped 0; count of bases not matched to a gene: 11. The CDR3 loop is CSVERPDRALSTNEKLFF. CDR3 coding DNA: TGCAGCGTTGAACGACCGGACAGGGCCCTATCAACTAATGAAAAACTGTTTTTT.

V is TRBV5-4 and J is TRBJ2-5, with 15 bases lining up with TRBD2. V shed 2 bases and J 2 bases; nucleotides not matched to a gene: 4. The CDR3 totals 17 residues. Germline lookup yields CDR1 SGHNT and CDR2 YYREEE (reference sequence). The CDR3 nucleotides read TGTGCCAGCAGCTTTGGGACTAGCGGGGGGACACAAGAGACCCAGTACTTC. It translates to CASSFGTSGGTQETQYF.

The J gene is TRBJ2-7, the V gene TRBV10-3; D gene ambiguous. V lost 5 bases and J 0 bases, leaving 8 bases between the germline ends. CDR3 length equals 13 residues. Germline V gene sequence: CDR1 ENHRY, CDR2 SYGVKD. The DNA for the CDR3 is TGTGCCATCAGTTTTGATTCCTCCTACGAGCAGTACTTC. Translating it yields CAISFDSSYEQYF.